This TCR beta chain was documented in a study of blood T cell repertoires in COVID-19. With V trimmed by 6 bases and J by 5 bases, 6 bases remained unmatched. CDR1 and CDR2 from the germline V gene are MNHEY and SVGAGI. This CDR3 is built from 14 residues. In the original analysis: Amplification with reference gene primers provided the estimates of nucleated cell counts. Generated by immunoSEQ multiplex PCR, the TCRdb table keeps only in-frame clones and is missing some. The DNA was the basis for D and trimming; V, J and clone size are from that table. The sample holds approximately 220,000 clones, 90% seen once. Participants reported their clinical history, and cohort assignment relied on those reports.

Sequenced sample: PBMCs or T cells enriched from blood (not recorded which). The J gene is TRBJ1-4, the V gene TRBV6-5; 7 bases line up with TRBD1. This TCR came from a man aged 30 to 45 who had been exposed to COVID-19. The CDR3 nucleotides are TGTGCCAGCAGGGCCGGGACAGAAAATGAAAAACTGTTTTTT. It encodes CASRAGTENEKLFF.